A selection of T cell receptor beta chains follows, all from one sample in a study of blood T cell repertoires in COVID-19. Only in-frame clones appear in the TCRdb table, and some are missing; sequencing was by immunoSEQ multiplex PCR. The sample holds 200,000 to 250,000 clones; roughly 80% are singletons and the top ten take around 6.8%. The sample was peripheral blood. Receptor source: a woman aged 50 to 60 with acute or convalescent COVID-19. CDR3s include the opening cysteine and the closing phenylalanine or tryptophan. Fields, in order: J gene, V gene, clone size, D gene, CDR3 DNA, CDR3 protein. The D gene is left open where the match is weak. Clone size is given for some rows only: seen once, a few or many times, or a class if the clone is expanded.

j_gene: TRBJ2-5
v_gene: TRBV7-2
abundance: -
d_gene: TRBD1
CDR3nt: TGTGCCAGCAGCCCGGACAGGGGCCAAGAGACCCAGTACTTC
CDR3aa: CASSPDRGQETQYF

j_gene: TRBJ1-3
v_gene: TRBV6-5
abundance: few
d_gene: -
CDR3nt: TGTGCCAGCAGTTACGGAAGGGGTACTGGAAACACCATATATTTT
CDR3aa: CASSYGRGTGNTIYF

j_gene: TRBJ1-4
v_gene: TRBV5-1
abundance: -
d_gene: -
CDR3nt: TGCGCCAGCAGCGGGGGGGAAGGTGAAAAACTGTTTTTT
CDR3aa: CASSGGEGEKLFF

j_gene: TRBJ1-2
v_gene: TRBV19
abundance: -
d_gene: TRBD1
CDR3nt: TGTGCCAGTATGGGGGACAGGGGGCGAACCCGCTACACCTTC
CDR3aa: CASMGDRGRTRYTF

j_gene: TRBJ2-7
v_gene: TRBV5-5
abundance: -
d_gene: -
CDR3nt: TGTGCCAGCACCCCAGATTCGACCGGGAGAAGTCTCTACGAGCAGTACTTC
CDR3aa: CASTPDSTGRSLYEQYF

j_gene: TRBJ2-5
v_gene: TRBV4-1
abundance: -
d_gene: TRBD1
CDR3nt: TGCGCCAGCAGCCAAGCTTCGAAAGGACAGGGAGAGACCCAGTACTTC
CDR3aa: CASSQASKGQGETQYF

j_gene: TRBJ1-5
v_gene: TRBV6-5
abundance: -
d_gene: -
CDR3nt: TGTGCCAGCATACCAGGCAACTGGGGCAATCAGCCCCAGCATTTT
CDR3aa: CASIPGNWGNQPQHF

j_gene: TRBJ2-3
v_gene: TRBV7-9
abundance: -
d_gene: -
CDR3nt: TGTGCCAGCAAATCGACTTACGGCACAGATACGCAGTATTTT
CDR3aa: CASKSTYGTDTQYF

j_gene: TRBJ2-2
v_gene: TRBV7-9
abundance: -
d_gene: TRBD1
CDR3nt: TGTGCCAGCAGCTTAGGGGGACAGCCCGGCGGGGAGCTGTTTTTT
CDR3aa: CASSLGGQPGGELFF

j_gene: TRBJ1-2
v_gene: TRBV10-3
abundance: -
d_gene: TRBD1
CDR3nt: TGTGCCATCACCGGACAGGGGGAGGGCTATGGCTACACCTTC
CDR3aa: CAITGQGEGYGYTF

j_gene: TRBJ1-2
v_gene: TRBV2
abundance: -
d_gene: TRBD1
CDR3nt: TGTGCCAGCAGCCGGGACAGTAACTATGGCTACACCTTC
CDR3aa: CASSRDSNYGYTF

j_gene: TRBJ2-5
v_gene: TRBV25-1
abundance: once
d_gene: TRBD1
CDR3nt: TGTGCCTCGTACCGGGACAGGGTCCAAGAGACCCAGTACTTC
CDR3aa: CASYRDRVQETQYF

j_gene: TRBJ1-1
v_gene: TRBV7-9
abundance: once
d_gene: -
CDR3nt: TGTGCCAGCAGCGCTCAGGGAGGCACTGAAGCTTTCTTT
CDR3aa: CASSAQGGTEAFF

j_gene: TRBJ2-2
v_gene: TRBV28
abundance: few
d_gene: -
CDR3nt: TGTGCCAGCAGCCCCCCGGGAACCGGGGAGCTGTTTTTT
CDR3aa: CASSPPGTGELFF

j_gene: TRBJ2-5
v_gene: TRBV10-3
abundance: few
d_gene: TRBD2
CDR3nt: TGTGCCATCAGTGAGTCGTTCCGGGGGGGTAAGACAGAGACCCAGTACTTC
CDR3aa: CAISESFRGGKTETQYF

j_gene: TRBJ2-1
v_gene: TRBV6-1
abundance: -
d_gene: TRBD2
CDR3nt: TGTGCCAGCAGTGTTCAGGGCGGGGGGTCTACAATGAAGCAGTTCTTC
CDR3aa: CASSVQGGGSTMKQFF

j_gene: TRBJ2-2
v_gene: TRBV30
abundance: -
d_gene: TRBD1
CDR3nt: TGTGCCTGGAGCAGGGGGATGAACACCGGGGAGCTGTTTTTT
CDR3aa: CAWSRGMNTGELFF

j_gene: TRBJ1-6
v_gene: TRBV23-1
abundance: -
d_gene: TRBD1
CDR3nt: TGCGCCAGCAGTCAATATGAGACAGGGGCCTTTAATTCACCCCTCCACTTT
CDR3aa: CASSQYETGAFNSPLHF

j_gene: TRBJ2-7
v_gene: TRBV30
abundance: -
d_gene: -
CDR3nt: TGTGCCTGGAGCCTAACGGGGAACGAGCAGTACTTC
CDR3aa: CAWSLTGNEQYF

j_gene: TRBJ2-7
v_gene: TRBV10-1
abundance: -
d_gene: -
CDR3nt: TGCGCCAGCAGTCCGGACTGGCGTTCCTACGAGCAGTACTTC
CDR3aa: CASSPDWRSYEQYF

j_gene: TRBJ1-5
v_gene: TRBV27
abundance: -
d_gene: -
CDR3nt: TGTGCCAGCAGTTTATCGGCGGGGGGCAATCAGCCCCAGCATTTT
CDR3aa: CASSLSAGGNQPQHF

j_gene: TRBJ1-1
v_gene: TRBV18
abundance: -
d_gene: -
CDR3nt: TGTGCCAGCTCACCGGGGGGGTCAGACACTGAAGCTTTCTTT
CDR3aa: CASSPGGSDTEAFF

j_gene: TRBJ2-7
v_gene: TRBV3-1/TRBV3-2
abundance: -
d_gene: TRBD1
CDR3nt: TGTGCCAGCAGCCCCCGACAGGGGGCTCAAGGCGAGCAGTACTTC
CDR3aa: CASSPRQGAQGEQYF

j_gene: TRBJ1-5
v_gene: TRBV28
abundance: -
d_gene: TRBD1
CDR3nt: TGTGCCAGCAGTTCGGGGACAGGGGGAAACCAGCCCCAGCATTTT
CDR3aa: CASSSGTGGNQPQHF

j_gene: TRBJ2-7
v_gene: TRBV6-5
abundance: -
d_gene: -
CDR3nt: TGTGCCAGCAGTCCTACCGCCGAGCAGTACTTC
CDR3aa: CASSPTAEQYF

j_gene: TRBJ2-1
v_gene: TRBV6-5
abundance: -
d_gene: -
CDR3nt: TGTGCCAGCAGTTTGGCGGGCCTAAGGAATGAGCAGTTCTTC
CDR3aa: CASSLAGLRNEQFF

j_gene: TRBJ2-3
v_gene: TRBV2
abundance: -
d_gene: TRBD2
CDR3nt: TGTGCCAGCAGTGGGGGACTAGCGGGGGCAACGGCAGATACGCAGTATTTT
CDR3aa: CASSGGLAGATADTQYF

j_gene: TRBJ1-2
v_gene: TRBV2
abundance: -
d_gene: -
CDR3nt: TGTGCCAGCAGTGATGGGGGCGCGAACTATGGCTACACCTTC
CDR3aa: CASSDGGANYGYTF

j_gene: TRBJ2-3
v_gene: TRBV4-1
abundance: -
d_gene: TRBD2
CDR3nt: TGCGCCAGCAGCCAAGGCGCGTCGGGAGGGCCCTCAGATACGCAGTATTTT
CDR3aa: CASSQGASGGPSDTQYF

j_gene: TRBJ1-5
v_gene: TRBV6-5
abundance: few
d_gene: TRBD1
CDR3nt: TGTGCCAGCAGGAGGGACGGGACAGCAAATCAGCCCCAGCATTTT
CDR3aa: CASRRDGTANQPQHF

j_gene: TRBJ1-5
v_gene: TRBV19
abundance: once
d_gene: -
CDR3nt: TGTGCCAGTAGTAGCGAGGTCAGTTACAATCAGCCCCAGCATTTT
CDR3aa: CASSSEVSYNQPQHF

j_gene: TRBJ2-1
v_gene: TRBV4-2
abundance: -
d_gene: -
CDR3nt: TGTGCCAGCAGCCAAGCCTCCAGGGGCTACAATGAGCAGTTCTTC
CDR3aa: CASSQASRGYNEQFF

j_gene: TRBJ1-4
v_gene: TRBV4-1
abundance: -
d_gene: TRBD1
CDR3nt: TGCGCCAGCAGCCAAGAGGGGACAGGGGGCAGGGAAAAACTGTTTTTT
CDR3aa: CASSQEGTGGREKLFF

j_gene: TRBJ1-1
v_gene: TRBV5-1
abundance: -
d_gene: TRBD1
CDR3nt: TGCGCCAGCAGCCCCGGGACAGGTATGAACACTGAAGCTTTCTTT
CDR3aa: CASSPGTGMNTEAFF

j_gene: TRBJ2-1
v_gene: TRBV19
abundance: -
d_gene: TRBD2
CDR3nt: TGTGCCAGTAGCCTGGAAGCGGGAGTTCAATACAATGAGCAGTTCTTC
CDR3aa: CASSLEAGVQYNEQFF

j_gene: TRBJ2-3
v_gene: TRBV9
abundance: -
d_gene: -
CDR3nt: TGTGCCAGCAGCGTTCGGACGGGGACAGATACGCAGTATTTT
CDR3aa: CASSVRTGTDTQYF

j_gene: TRBJ1-5
v_gene: TRBV5-4
abundance: -
d_gene: -
CDR3nt: TGTGCCAGCAGCTTATCTGTAGATCAGCCCCAGCATTTT
CDR3aa: CASSLSVDQPQHF

j_gene: TRBJ2-2
v_gene: TRBV7-2
abundance: -
d_gene: -
CDR3nt: TGTGCCAGCAGCCGATTAGACACCGGGGAGCTGTTTTTT
CDR3aa: CASSRLDTGELFF

j_gene: TRBJ1-2
v_gene: TRBV5-6
abundance: -
d_gene: -
CDR3nt: TGTGCCAGCAGCTTGAGAGGGACGGGAGCTAACTATGGCTACACCTTC
CDR3aa: CASSLRGTGANYGYTF

j_gene: TRBJ2-7
v_gene: TRBV7-9
abundance: -
d_gene: TRBD1
CDR3nt: TGTGCCAGCAGCAGCGGGACAGGGGGCCGATACGAGCAGTACTTC
CDR3aa: CASSSGTGGRYEQYF

j_gene: TRBJ2-5
v_gene: TRBV27
abundance: -
d_gene: -
CDR3nt: TGTGCCAGCAGTTCCAGGGGCTCTGAGACCCAGTACTTC
CDR3aa: CASSSRGSETQYF

j_gene: TRBJ1-4
v_gene: TRBV5-6
abundance: few
d_gene: -
CDR3nt: TGTGCCAGCAGTTCCGGGACTCTAAATGAAAAACTGTTTTTT
CDR3aa: CASSSGTLNEKLFF

j_gene: TRBJ1-5
v_gene: TRBV28
abundance: -
d_gene: TRBD1
CDR3nt: TGTGCCAGCGCGGACAGGGCCCCTTATAGCAATCAGCCCCAGCATTTT
CDR3aa: CASADRAPYSNQPQHF

j_gene: TRBJ2-1
v_gene: TRBV6-1
abundance: -
d_gene: -
CDR3nt: TGTGCCAGCAGTGAAGTTGTCAGGCACAATGAGCAGTTCTTC
CDR3aa: CASSEVVRHNEQFF

j_gene: TRBJ2-7
v_gene: TRBV4-2
abundance: -
d_gene: -
CDR3nt: TGTGCCAGCAGCCAAGGTCTACAGGAAACCTACGAGCAGTACTTC
CDR3aa: CASSQGLQETYEQYF

j_gene: TRBJ2-5
v_gene: TRBV15
abundance: -
d_gene: -
CDR3nt: TGTGCCACCAGCAGAGATCGAGAGACCCAGTACTTC
CDR3aa: CATSRDRETQYF

j_gene: TRBJ1-5
v_gene: TRBV3-1/TRBV3-2
abundance: -
d_gene: -
CDR3nt: TGTGCCAGCAGCCACAGGTACAATCAGCCCCAGCATTTT
CDR3aa: CASSHRYNQPQHF

j_gene: TRBJ2-7
v_gene: TRBV27
abundance: -
d_gene: TRBD2
CDR3nt: TGTGCCAGCAGTTCGACTAGCGGGAGAATTGGGGAGCAGTACTTC
CDR3aa: CASSSTSGRIGEQYF

j_gene: TRBJ2-7
v_gene: TRBV27
abundance: -
d_gene: TRBD1
CDR3nt: TGTGCCAGCAGTCCCCTGACAGGGACGAACGAGCAGTACTTC
CDR3aa: CASSPLTGTNEQYF

j_gene: TRBJ2-1
v_gene: TRBV2
abundance: -
d_gene: -
CDR3nt: TGTGCCAGCAAAGAAGGGACTTACAATGAGCAGTTCTTC
CDR3aa: CASKEGTYNEQFF

j_gene: TRBJ1-2
v_gene: TRBV3-1/TRBV3-2
abundance: -
d_gene: -
CDR3nt: TGTGCCAGCAGCCAAGCTTGGAGGAATGGCTACACCTTC
CDR3aa: CASSQAWRNGYTF

j_gene: TRBJ2-1
v_gene: TRBV7-2
abundance: -
d_gene: TRBD2
CDR3nt: TGTGCCAGCAGCTTAGAGATTCTAGCGGGGCACAATGAGCAGTTCTTC
CDR3aa: CASSLEILAGHNEQFF

j_gene: TRBJ2-1
v_gene: TRBV9
abundance: -
d_gene: -
CDR3nt: TGTGCCAGCAGCGTAGCGTCCGGGACTTCAAGCTCCTACAATGAGCAGTTCTTC
CDR3aa: CASSVASGTSSSYNEQFF

j_gene: TRBJ1-4
v_gene: TRBV5-1
abundance: -
d_gene: -
CDR3nt: TGCGCCAGCAGCTTGGGGGGATCAGGGCTGAATGAAAAACTGTTTTTT
CDR3aa: CASSLGGSGLNEKLFF

j_gene: TRBJ1-2
v_gene: TRBV30
abundance: -
d_gene: -
CDR3nt: TGTGCCTGGAGTCCCGGGACAAGCTATGGCTACACCTTC
CDR3aa: CAWSPGTSYGYTF

j_gene: TRBJ1-3
v_gene: TRBV5-1
abundance: -
d_gene: -
CDR3nt: TGCGCCAGCAGCTCGACAGTGGGAGGAAACACCATATATTTT
CDR3aa: CASSSTVGGNTIYF